This passage covers 20 T cell receptor beta chains from one sample sequenced in a study of Ad26.COV2.S vaccination and SARS-CoV-2 variants. Method: immunoSEQ multiplex PCR; TCRdb's copy keeps in-frame clones and lacks some. This table has 350,000 to 500,000 clones, roughly 89% appearing once. Treatment here: about 20 received Ad26.COV2.S at low or high dose, single or two shots; about 5 received placebo; per-sample allocation not given. Day 63 after the first injection of vaccine or placebo was the sampling time. Sequencing used peripheral blood, obtained in a trial of Ad26.COV2.S vaccine versus placebo. Source of these receptors: a person between 18 and 65 years old who received the Ad26.COV2.S COVID-19 vaccine or a placebo.

The rearrangement joins TRBV3-1 (or the pseudogene TRBV3-2) to TRBJ2-1, with 7 bases fitting TRBD1. The CDR3 loop spans 16 amino acids. CDR1 and CDR2 from the germline V gene are LGHDT and YNNKEL (reference sequence). With V trimmed by 4 bases and J by 8 bases, 14 bases remained unmatched. The CDR3 nucleotides are TGTGCCAGCAGCCCCTTTCGTTTCCGGGACAGCCATGAGCAGTTCTTC. Its protein product is CASSPFRFRDSHEQFF.

The CDR3 region is CASSLGLAAQYF. Here the CDR3 DNA reads TGTGCCAGCAGCTTAGGTCTTGCGGCCCAGTACTTC. V usage is TRBV7-6 and J usage is TRBJ2-5; D is unclear. Trimming left V 1 base short and J 9 bases short, with 9 bases between. Germline CDR1 reads SGHVS; CDR2 reads FNYEAQ. This CDR3 is built from 12 residues.

This clone has just one count. This rearrangement joins TRBV7-6 to TRBJ1-1; D possibly corresponds to TRBD1 (6 bases). This CDR3 is built from 15 residues. Germline CDR1 SGHVS, CDR2 FNYEAQ. The germline V and J ends were trimmed by 4 bases and 10 bases, with 22 bases remaining between them. In nucleotides, the CDR3 is TGTGCCAGCAGCTCTGCCCCCACACTCCAAGGGGGAGCTTTCTTT. Protein product: CASSSAPTLQGGAFF.

The chain is built from TRBV4-2 and TRBJ2-3; D remains unclear. Germline V gives CDR1 LGHNA, CDR2 YNFKEQ. The CDR3 extends over 15 amino acids. The V end was cut by 1 base, the J end by 0 bases, with 8 bases between. The DNA of the CDR3 is TGTGCCAGCAGCCAAGGGGTGTCTAGCACAGATACGCAGTATTTT. Its protein product is CASSQGVSSTDTQYF.

V and J are TRBV5-1 and TRBJ2-1, with TRBD2 matching 8 bases. The CDR3 covers 18 residues. V dropped 0 bases and J dropped 0; count of bases not matched to a gene: 8. Germline lookup yields CDR1 SGHRS and CDR2 YFSETQ. The CDR3 DNA reads as TGCGCCAGCAGCTTGGTTCGGGCGGGAGGCCTCTCCTACAATGAGCAGTTCTTC. Translated, it gives CASSLVRAGGLSYNEQFF.

The J gene is TRBJ2-3, the V gene TRBV9; tentatively, D is TRBD2 (6 bases). The CDR3 sequence is 17 residues long. V shed 4 bases and J shed 1 base, with 19 bases lying between them. The germline V gene encodes CDR1 SGDLS and CDR2 YYNGEE. CDR3 nucleotides: TGTGCCAGCAGCTTCCTCCGGGGGAACGTTGGCACAGATACGCAGTATTTT. Protein sequence: CASSFLRGNVGTDTQYF.

The CDR3 DNA sequence: TGTGCCAGCAGCCCCCAAGAGTTAGCGGGGTATTTT. Its protein is CASSPQELAGYF. The V call is TRBV7-9, the J call TRBJ2-3; the match to TRBD2 covers 7 bases. The CDR3 spans 12 residues. Per germline, CDR1 SEHNR and CDR2 FQNEAQ (reference sequence). With 5 bases clipped from V and 14 bases from J, the junction kept 10 bases outside the gene matches.

With respect to this clone: One end of the junction does not line up with germline, which may come from a read error. The chain combines TRBV6-2 or TRBV6-3 with TRBJ2-1; 11 bases map to TRBD2. The V gene's germline CDR1 is MNHEY and CDR2 SVGEGT. The CDR3 extends over 18 amino acids. CDR3 region: CATSASGGSSGSYNEQFF. The DNA for the CDR3 is TGTGCCACCAGTGCTAGCGGGGGGTCCTCCGGCTCCTACAATGAGCAGTTCTTC.

V gene TRBV19 combines with J gene TRBJ1-5; TRBD1 matches at 8 bases. The CDR3 covers 12 residues. Germline trimming cut 9 bases from V and 9 bases from J; bases unmatched to any gene: 7. Germline loops: CDR1 LNHDA, CDR2 SQIVND (reference sequence). The CDR3 loop reads CASRTGTMPQHF. The CDR3 nucleotides read TGTGCCAGCCGGACAGGGACTATGCCCCAGCATTTT.

The V gene is TRBV4-1, the J gene TRBJ2-5; 9 positions match TRBD2. The germline CDR1 and CDR2 sequences are MGHRA and YSYEKL. The junction had 14 bases not matched to a gene; V was cut back by 0 bases and J by 12 bases. The CDR3 sequence is 16 residues long. CDR3 loop: CASSQEYGTSMGPKYF. CDR3 nucleotide sequence: TGCGCCAGCAGCCAAGAGTATGGGACTAGCATGGGACCGAAGTACTTC.

The rearrangement links TRBV5-4 to TRBJ1-2; D uncertain. The V gene's germline CDR1 is SGHNT and CDR2 YYREEE (reference sequence). The CDR3 is 14 residues long. The germline V and J ends were trimmed by 4 bases and 7 bases, with 17 bases remaining between them. The CDR3 here is CASSDPRLASGYTF. Written as DNA, the CDR3 is TGTGCCAGCAGCGACCCCCGGCTAGCCAGTGGCTACACCTTC.

As DNA, the CDR3 is TGTGCCAGCAGTTACTCGGGCCTAGCGTCAGATACGCAGTATTTT. It is translated as CASSYSGLASDTQYF. The chain couples TRBV6-5 to TRBJ2-3; tentatively, D is TRBD2 (6 bases). With 0 bases removed from V and 4 bases from J, the gap between germline ends came to 11 bases. The germline gives CDR1 MNHEY, CDR2 SVGAGI. The CDR3 is 15 residues long.

The chain combines TRBV30 with TRBJ1-1; D is ambiguous. Deletions cut 5 bases from V and 1 base from J, with 11 bases between. Per germline, CDR1 GTSNPN and CDR2 SVGIG (reference sequence). The CDR3 is 13 amino acids. DNA for the CDR3: TGTGCCTGGGCCGATCAGGCGAACACTGAAGCTTTCTTT. Translated: CAWADQANTEAFF.

J is TRBJ1-6 and V is TRBV7-9; no clear D. The germline V gene encodes CDR1 SEHNR and CDR2 FQNEAQ (reference sequence). Trimming shortened V by 1 base and J by 5 bases, and 9 bases separated the two germline ends. CDR3 size: 15 residues. The DNA of the CDR3 is TGTGCCAGCAGCTTAGTCGGGCTGGATAATTCACCCCTCCACTTT. Translation gives CASSLVGLDNSPLHF.

This clone was counted a single time. The gene calls are TRBV23-1 and TRBJ2-7; no clear D gene. TRBV23-1 is annotated as an ORF whose role is uncertain. The CDR3 has 16 amino acids. The V end lost 2 bases, the J end lost 0 bases, and 14 bases lay between the germline ends. The CDR3 spells CASSQVPGTSSYEQYV. The CDR3 nucleotides are TGCGCCAGCAGTCAAGTCCCAGGTACGAGCTCCTACGAGCAGTACGTC.

V is TRBV29-1 and J is TRBJ1-1, with 12 bases that match TRBD1. Germline CDR1 is SQVTM and CDR2 is ANQGSEA. Unmatched junction bases numbered 5, after V lost 7 bases and J lost 11 bases. The CDR3 loop spans 11 amino acids. CDR3 sequence reads: CSAGDRGLAFF. CDR3 coding DNA: TGCAGCGCCGGGGACAGGGGGCTTGCTTTCTTT.

The V gene is TRBV5-1, the J gene TRBJ2-7; 7 nucleotides line up with TRBD2. V dropped 4 bases and J dropped 2; count of bases not matched to a gene: 9. The CDR3 has 15 residues. The germline V gene encodes CDR1 SGHRS and CDR2 YFSETQ. The CDR3 loop reads CASSPESGGPYEQYF. Written as DNA, the CDR3 is TGCGCCAGCAGCCCGGAATCGGGAGGACCCTACGAGCAGTACTTC.

CDR3 in amino acids: CASSPPAGGAGEKLFF. Here the CDR3 DNA reads TGTGCCAGCAGCCCCCCGGCGGGGGGCGCCGGGGAAAAACTGTTTTTT. This sequence joins TRBV4-2 and TRBJ1-4; possibly TRBD1 for D (6 bases). The CDR3 runs 16 residues. The germline gives CDR1 LGHNA, CDR2 YNFKEQ. The V end was cut by 4 bases, the J end by 8 bases, with 20 bases between.

CDR3 region: CASSDYRTGEQFF. The CDR3 DNA reads TGTGCCAGCAGTGATTATCGGACCGGTGAACAGTTCTTC. This chain uses TRBV6-1 with TRBJ2-1; the D is unclear. This CDR3 has 13 amino acids. The germline CDR1 and CDR2 sequences are MNHNS and SASEGT. The V end was cut by 3 bases, the J end by 13 bases, with 16 bases between.

The gene calls are TRBV2 and TRBJ2-3, with 11 nucleotides matching TRBD2. This CDR3 is 16 amino acids long. CDR1 and CDR2 (germline): SNHLY, FYNNEI. J gave up 5 bases and V 2 bases, and 6 bases lay outside the gene matches. The CDR3 here is CASSEYRLAGKDTQYF. The CDR3 nucleotides are TGTGCCAGCAGTGAATATCGACTAGCGGGGAAAGATACGCAGTATTTT.